This T cell receptor beta chain appears in the sequencing data of a study of siplizumab effects on memory and regulatory T cells. This CDR3 comprises 14 residues. Trimming left V 0 bases short and J 4 bases short, with 9 bases between. Germline V CDR1 and CDR2: SEHNR, FQNEAQ (reference sequence). Study-wide points: Greater diversity than memory cells seemed evident in naive T cells, which also appeared to be major alloresponse contributors. Unstimulated subsets accounted for the mapping of only a minor share of the clones that were alloreactive. Proliferating Tregs taken from siplizumab cultures were not shown to have a confirmed suppressive function. Naive-or-memory phenotypes were unassignable for roughly 75-95% of proliferating CD4+ or CD8+ clones.

This clone was observed once. Antigen: not known. The method was immunoSEQ multiplex PCR; TCRdb's version includes in-frame clones alone and lacks a portion of them. The sample includes around 72,000 clones, about 89% of them seen just once. The source material was CD8+ T cells sorted from blood. This rearrangement joins TRBV7-9 to TRBJ1-2; D unclear. This TCR was sampled from a human donor in good health. Here the CDR3 DNA reads TGTGCCAGCAGCTTAGCGAGGGCAGGCTATGGCTACACCTTC. Translating gives CASSLARAGYGYTF.